This T cell receptor beta chain was found in a study of PD-1 blockade in classical Hodgkin lymphoma. Study-wide results and limits: Repertoires differed for reasons still undefined, possibly disease activity or prior therapy. Newly diagnosed patients had diversity similar to the baseline diversity of complete responders.

V gave up 5 bases and J gave up 4 bases, with 9 bases separating them. Germline CDR1 reads SGHAT; CDR2 reads FQNNGV. The CDR3 loop spans 12 amino acids. Details on this clone: As yet, its antigen is unknown.

Noted time point: cycle 4 day 1 (C4D1), after less than 7 weeks of nivolumab. Every patient was affected by relapse after autologous stem cell transplantation, while exposure to brentuximab vedotin was not uniform. The study isolated CD8+ T cells from thawed PBMCs by magnetic negative selection. The protocol was immunoSEQ multiplex PCR, while the TCRdb copy is restricted to in-frame clones and leaves out a portion. The sample yields approximately 6,300 clones, 73% seen once. The sequenced sample was CD8+ T cells from blood, obtained before the fourth cycle of nivolumab. The sequence was obtained from a human donor with classical Hodgkin lymphoma. The V gene is TRBV11-2, the J gene TRBJ2-7; D not resolved. CDR3 sequence reads: CASSPPGYEQYF. CDR3 in DNA: TGTGCCAGCAGCCCCCCGGGTTACGAGCAGTACTTC.